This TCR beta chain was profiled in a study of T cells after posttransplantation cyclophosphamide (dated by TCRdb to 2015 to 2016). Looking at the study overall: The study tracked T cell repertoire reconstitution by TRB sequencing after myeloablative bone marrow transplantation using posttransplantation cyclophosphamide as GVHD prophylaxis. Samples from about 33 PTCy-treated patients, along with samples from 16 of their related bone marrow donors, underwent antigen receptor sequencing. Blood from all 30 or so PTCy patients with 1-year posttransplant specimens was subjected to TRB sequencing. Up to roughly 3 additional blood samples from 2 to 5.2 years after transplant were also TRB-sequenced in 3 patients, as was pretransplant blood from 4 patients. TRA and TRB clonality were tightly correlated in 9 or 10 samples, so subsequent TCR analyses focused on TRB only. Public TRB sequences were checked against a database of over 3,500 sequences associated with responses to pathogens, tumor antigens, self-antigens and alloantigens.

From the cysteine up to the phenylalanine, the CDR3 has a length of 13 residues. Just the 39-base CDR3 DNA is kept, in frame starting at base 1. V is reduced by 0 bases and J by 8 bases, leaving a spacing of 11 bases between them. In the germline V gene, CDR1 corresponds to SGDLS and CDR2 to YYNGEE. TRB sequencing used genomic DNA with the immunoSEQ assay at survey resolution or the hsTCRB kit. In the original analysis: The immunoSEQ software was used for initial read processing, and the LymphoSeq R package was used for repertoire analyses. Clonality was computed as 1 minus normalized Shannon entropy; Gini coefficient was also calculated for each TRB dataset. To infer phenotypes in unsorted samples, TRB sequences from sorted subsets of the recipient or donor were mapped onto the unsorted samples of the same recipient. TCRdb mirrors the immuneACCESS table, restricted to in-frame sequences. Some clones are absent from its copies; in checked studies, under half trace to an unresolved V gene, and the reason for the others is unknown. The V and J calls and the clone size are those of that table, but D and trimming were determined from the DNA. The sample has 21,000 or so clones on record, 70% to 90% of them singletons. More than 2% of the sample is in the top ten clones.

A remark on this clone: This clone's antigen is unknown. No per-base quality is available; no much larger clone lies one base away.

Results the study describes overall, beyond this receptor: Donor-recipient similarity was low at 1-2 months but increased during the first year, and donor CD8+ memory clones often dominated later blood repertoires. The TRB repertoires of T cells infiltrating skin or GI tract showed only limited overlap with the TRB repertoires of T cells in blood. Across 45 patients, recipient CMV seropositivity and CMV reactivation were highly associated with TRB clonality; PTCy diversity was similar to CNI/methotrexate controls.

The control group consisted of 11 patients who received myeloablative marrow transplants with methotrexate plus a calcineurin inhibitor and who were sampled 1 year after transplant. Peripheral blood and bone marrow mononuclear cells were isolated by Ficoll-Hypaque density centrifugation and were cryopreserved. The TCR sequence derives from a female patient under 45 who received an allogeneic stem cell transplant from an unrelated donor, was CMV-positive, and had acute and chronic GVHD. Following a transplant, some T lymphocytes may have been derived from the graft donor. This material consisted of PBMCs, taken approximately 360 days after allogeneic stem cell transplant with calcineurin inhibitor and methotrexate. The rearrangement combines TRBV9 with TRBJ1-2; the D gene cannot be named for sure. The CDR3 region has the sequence CASSVEHLPGYTF. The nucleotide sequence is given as TGTGCCAGCAGCGTAGAACATCTGCCGGGCTACACCTTC.